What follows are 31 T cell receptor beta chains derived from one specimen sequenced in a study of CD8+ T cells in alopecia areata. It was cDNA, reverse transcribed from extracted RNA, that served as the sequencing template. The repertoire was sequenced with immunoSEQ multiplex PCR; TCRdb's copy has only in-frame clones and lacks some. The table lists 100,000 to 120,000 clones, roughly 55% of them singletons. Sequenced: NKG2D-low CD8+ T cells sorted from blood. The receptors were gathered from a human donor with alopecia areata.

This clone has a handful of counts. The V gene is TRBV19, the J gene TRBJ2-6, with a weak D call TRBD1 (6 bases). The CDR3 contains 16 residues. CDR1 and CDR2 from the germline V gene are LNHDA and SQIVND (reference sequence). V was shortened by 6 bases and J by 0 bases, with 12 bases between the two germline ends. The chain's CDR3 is CASSPTGNSGANVLTF. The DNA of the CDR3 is TGTGCCAGTAGCCCGACAGGCAACTCTGGGGCCAACGTCCTGACTTTC.

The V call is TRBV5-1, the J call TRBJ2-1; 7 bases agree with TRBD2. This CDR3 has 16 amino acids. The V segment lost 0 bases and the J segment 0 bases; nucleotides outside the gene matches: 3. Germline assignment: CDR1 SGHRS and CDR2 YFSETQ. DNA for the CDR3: TGCGCCAGCAGCTTGGTCGGGGGGAGCTCCTACAATGAGCAGTTCTTC. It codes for CASSLVGGSSYNEQFF.

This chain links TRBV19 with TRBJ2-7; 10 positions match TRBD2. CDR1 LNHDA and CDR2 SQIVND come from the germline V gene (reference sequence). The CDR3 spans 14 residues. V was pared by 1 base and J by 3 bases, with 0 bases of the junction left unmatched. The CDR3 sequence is CASSIGLAGYEQYF. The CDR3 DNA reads TGTGCCAGTAGTATAGGACTAGCGGGCTACGAGCAGTACTTC.

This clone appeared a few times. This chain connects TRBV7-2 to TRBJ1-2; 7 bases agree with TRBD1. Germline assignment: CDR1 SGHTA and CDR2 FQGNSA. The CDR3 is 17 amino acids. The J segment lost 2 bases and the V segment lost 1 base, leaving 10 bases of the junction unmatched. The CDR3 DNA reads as TGTGCCAGCAGCTTAGGTCGCCGACAGGGAAGAAACTATGGCTACACCTTC. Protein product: CASSLGRRQGRNYGYTF.

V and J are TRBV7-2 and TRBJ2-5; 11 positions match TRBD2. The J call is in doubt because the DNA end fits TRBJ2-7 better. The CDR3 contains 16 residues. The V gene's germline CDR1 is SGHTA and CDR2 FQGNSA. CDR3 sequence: CASSPSGGRGAYEQYF. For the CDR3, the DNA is TGTGCCAGCAGCCCTAGCGGGGGGCGCGGGGCCTACGAGCAGTACTTC.

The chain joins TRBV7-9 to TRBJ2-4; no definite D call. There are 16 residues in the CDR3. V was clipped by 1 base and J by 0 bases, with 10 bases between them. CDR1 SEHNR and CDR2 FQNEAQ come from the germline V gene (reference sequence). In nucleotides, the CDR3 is TGTGCCAGCAGCTTAGGTGACGGCCTAGCCAAAAACATTCAGTACTTC. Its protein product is CASSLGDGLAKNIQYF.

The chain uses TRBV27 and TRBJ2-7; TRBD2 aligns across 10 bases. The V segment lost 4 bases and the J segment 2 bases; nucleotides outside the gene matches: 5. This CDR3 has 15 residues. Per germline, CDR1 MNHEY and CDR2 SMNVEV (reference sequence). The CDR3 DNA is TGTGCCAGCAGTTGGTCGGGACTAGCGACCTACGAGCAGTACTTC. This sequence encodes CASSWSGLATYEQYF.

The CDR3 coding sequence is TGTGCTAGTGGTTTGCTAGCGGGACGAAGCACAGATACGCAGTATTTT. Translation gives CASGLLAGRSTDTQYF. This chain connects TRBV12-5 to TRBJ2-3; TRBD2 matches at 9 bases. CDR1 is LGHNT and CDR2 is FRNRAP in the germline V gene. The CDR3 length is 16 residues. J lost 0 bases, V lost 2 bases, and 3 bases had no gene match.

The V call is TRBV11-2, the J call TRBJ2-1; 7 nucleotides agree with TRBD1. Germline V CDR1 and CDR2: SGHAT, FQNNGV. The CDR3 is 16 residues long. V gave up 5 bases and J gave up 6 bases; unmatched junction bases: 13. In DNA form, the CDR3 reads TGTGCCAGCAGCCTGAAAGGGACAGCGATCAGCAATGAGCAGTTCTTC. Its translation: CASSLKGTAISNEQFF.

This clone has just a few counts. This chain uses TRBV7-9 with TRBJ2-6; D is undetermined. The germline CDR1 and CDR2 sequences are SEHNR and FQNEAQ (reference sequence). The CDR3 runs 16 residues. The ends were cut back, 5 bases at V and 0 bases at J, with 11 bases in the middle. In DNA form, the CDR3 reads TGTGCCAGCAGCCGAAGACCGGGCTCTGGGGCCAACGTCCTGACTTTC. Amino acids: CASSRRPGSGANVLTF.

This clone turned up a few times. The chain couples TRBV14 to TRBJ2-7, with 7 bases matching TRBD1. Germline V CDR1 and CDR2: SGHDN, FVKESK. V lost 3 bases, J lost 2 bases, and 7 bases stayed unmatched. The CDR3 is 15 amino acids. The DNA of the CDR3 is TGTGCCAGCAGCCAGGACCGGGACAGACCCTACGAGCAGTACTTC. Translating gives CASSQDRDRPYEQYF.

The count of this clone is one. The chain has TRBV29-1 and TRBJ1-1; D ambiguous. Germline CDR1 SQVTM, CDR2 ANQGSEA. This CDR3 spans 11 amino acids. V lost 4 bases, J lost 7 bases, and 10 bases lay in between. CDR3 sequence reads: CSVGEKVEAFF. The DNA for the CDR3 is TGCAGCGTTGGGGAAAAGGTTGAAGCTTTCTTT.

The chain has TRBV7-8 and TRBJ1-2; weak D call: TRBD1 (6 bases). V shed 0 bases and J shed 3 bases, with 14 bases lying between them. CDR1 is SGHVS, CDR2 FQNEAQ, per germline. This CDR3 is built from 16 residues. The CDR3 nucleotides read TGTGCCAGCAGCTTAGCATATAACAGGGAAGACTATGGCTACACCTTC. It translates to CASSLAYNREDYGYTF.

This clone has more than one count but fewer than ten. The CDR3 is CASSAPIAGENNEQFF. CDR3 nucleotide sequence: TGTGCCAGCAGCGCCCCTATAGCGGGCGAAAACAATGAGCAGTTCTTC. This chain joins TRBV9 and TRBJ2-1; 7 bases align to TRBD2. The junction had 11 bases not matched to a gene; V was cut back by 3 bases and J by 5 bases. This CDR3 spans 16 amino acids. Germline lookup yields CDR1 SGDLS and CDR2 YYNGEE.

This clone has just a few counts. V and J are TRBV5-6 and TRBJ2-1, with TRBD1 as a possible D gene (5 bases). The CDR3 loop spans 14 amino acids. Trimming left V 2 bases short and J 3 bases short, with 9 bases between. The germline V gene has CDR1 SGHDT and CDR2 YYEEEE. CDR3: CASSFGTGYNEQFF. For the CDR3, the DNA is TGTGCCAGCAGCTTTGGTACAGGCTACAATGAGCAGTTCTTC. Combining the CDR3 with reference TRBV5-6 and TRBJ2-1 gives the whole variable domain DAGVTQSPTHLIKTRGQQVTLRCSPKSGHDTVSWYQQALGQGPQFIFQYYEEEERQRGNFPDRFSGHQFPNYSSELNVNALLLGDSALYLCASSFGTGYNEQFFGPGTRLTVL.

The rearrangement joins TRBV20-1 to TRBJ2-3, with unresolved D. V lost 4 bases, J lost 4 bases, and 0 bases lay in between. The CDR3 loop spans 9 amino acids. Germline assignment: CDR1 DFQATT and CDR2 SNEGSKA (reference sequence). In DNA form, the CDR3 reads TGCAGTGCTACAGATACGCAGTATTTT. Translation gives CSATDTQYF.

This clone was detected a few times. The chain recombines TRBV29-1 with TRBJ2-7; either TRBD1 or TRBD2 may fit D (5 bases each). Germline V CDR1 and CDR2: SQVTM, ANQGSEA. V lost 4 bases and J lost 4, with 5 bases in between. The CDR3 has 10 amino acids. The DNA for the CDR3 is TGCAGCGTTGGGGGGTACGAGCAGTACTTC. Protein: CSVGGYEQYF.

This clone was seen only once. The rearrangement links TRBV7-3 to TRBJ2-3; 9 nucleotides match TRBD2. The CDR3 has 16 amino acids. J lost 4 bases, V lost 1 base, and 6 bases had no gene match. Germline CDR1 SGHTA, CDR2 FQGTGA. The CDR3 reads CASSLRAGGYADTQYF. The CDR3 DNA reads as TGTGCCAGCAGCTTAAGGGCGGGAGGGTACGCAGATACGCAGTATTTT. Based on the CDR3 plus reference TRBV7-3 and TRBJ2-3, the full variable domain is GAGVSQTPSNKVTEKGKYVELRCDPISGHTALYWYRQSLGQGPEFLIYFQGTGAADDSGLPNDRFFAVRPEGSVSTLKIQRTERGDSAVYLCASSLRAGGYADTQYFGPGTRLTVL.

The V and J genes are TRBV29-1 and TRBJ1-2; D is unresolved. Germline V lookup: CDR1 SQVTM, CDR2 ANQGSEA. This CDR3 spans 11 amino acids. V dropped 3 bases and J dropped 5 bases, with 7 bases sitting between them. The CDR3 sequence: CSVDNLYGYTF. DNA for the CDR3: TGCAGCGTTGACAACCTTTATGGCTACACCTTC.

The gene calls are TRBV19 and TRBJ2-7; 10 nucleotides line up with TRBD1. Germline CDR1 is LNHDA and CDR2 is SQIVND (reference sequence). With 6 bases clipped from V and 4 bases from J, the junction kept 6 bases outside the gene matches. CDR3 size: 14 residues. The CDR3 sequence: CASSTTGGSYEQYF. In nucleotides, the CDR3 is TGTGCCAGTAGCACGACAGGGGGCTCATACGAGCAGTACTTC.

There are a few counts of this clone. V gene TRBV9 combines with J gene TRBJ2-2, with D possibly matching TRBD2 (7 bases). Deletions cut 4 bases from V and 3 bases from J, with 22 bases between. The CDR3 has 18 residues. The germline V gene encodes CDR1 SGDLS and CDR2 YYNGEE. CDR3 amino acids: CASSRRGGSDPYTGELFF. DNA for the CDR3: TGTGCCAGCAGCCGAAGGGGGGGGAGCGATCCTTACACCGGGGAGCTGTTTTTT.

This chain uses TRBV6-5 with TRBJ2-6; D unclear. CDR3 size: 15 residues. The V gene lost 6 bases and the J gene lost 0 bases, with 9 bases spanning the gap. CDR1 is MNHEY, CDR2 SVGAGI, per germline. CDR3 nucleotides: TGTGCCAGCAGCCTACTCGGCTCTGGGGCCAACGTCCTGACTTTC. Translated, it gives CASSLLGSGANVLTF.

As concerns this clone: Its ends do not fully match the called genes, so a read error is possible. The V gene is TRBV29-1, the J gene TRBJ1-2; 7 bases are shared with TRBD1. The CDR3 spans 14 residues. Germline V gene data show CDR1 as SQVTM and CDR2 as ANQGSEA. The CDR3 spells CSVDSDDRDYGHTF. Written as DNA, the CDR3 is TGCAGCGTTGATAGCGACGACAGGGACTATGGCCACACCTTC.

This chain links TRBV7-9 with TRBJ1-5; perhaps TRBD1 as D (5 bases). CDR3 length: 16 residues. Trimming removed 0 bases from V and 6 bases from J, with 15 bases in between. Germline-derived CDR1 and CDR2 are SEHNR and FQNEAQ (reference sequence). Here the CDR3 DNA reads TGTGCCAGCAGCTTAGCGTCCCAAGGGGCCGCTCAGCCCCAGCATTTT. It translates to CASSLASQGAAQPQHF.

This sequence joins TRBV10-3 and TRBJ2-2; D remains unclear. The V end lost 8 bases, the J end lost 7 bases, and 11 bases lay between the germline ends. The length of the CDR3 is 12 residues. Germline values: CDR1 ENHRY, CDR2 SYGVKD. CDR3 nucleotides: TGTGCCATCGTTAACGGATACGGGGAGCTGTTTTTT. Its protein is CAIVNGYGELFF.

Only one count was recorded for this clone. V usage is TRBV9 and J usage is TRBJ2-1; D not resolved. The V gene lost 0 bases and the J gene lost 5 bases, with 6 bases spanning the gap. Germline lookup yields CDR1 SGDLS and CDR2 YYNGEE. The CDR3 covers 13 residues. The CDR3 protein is CASSVVTDNEQFF. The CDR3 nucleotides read TGTGCCAGCAGCGTAGTCACTGACAATGAGCAGTTCTTC.

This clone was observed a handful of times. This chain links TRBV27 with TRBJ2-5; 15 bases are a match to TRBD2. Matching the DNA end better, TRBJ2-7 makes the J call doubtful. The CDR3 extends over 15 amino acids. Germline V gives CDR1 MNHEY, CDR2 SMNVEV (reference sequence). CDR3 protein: CASQRTSGRALEQYF. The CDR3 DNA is TGTGCCAGCCAACGGACTAGCGGGAGGGCCCTCGAGCAGTACTTC.

The DNA of the CDR3 is TGTGCCAGCAGTTACTCGAAACCTTACAATGAGCAGTTCTTC. Translated: CASSYSKPYNEQFF. This sequence joins TRBV6-5 and TRBJ2-1; unclear D gene. The CDR3 covers 14 residues. Per germline, CDR1 MNHEY and CDR2 SVGAGI. V was pared by 0 bases and J by 4 bases, with 7 bases between.

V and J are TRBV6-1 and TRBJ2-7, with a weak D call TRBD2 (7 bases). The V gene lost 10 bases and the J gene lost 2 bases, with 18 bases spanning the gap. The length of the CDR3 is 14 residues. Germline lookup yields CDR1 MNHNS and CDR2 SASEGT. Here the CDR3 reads CATGGPRAAYEQYF. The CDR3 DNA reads TGTGCCACGGGGGGCCCCAGGGCGGCCTACGAGCAGTACTTC.

The CDR3 loop reads CSVELLAGNTGELFF. CDR3 sequence (DNA): TGCAGCGTTGAGTTATTAGCGGGAAACACCGGGGAGCTGTTTTTT. The V gene is TRBV29-1, the J gene TRBJ2-2; TRBD2 agrees at 8 bases. V was clipped by 3 bases and J by 2 bases; unmatched bases: 5. The CDR3 sequence is 15 residues long. The germline gives CDR1 SQVTM, CDR2 ANQGSEA.

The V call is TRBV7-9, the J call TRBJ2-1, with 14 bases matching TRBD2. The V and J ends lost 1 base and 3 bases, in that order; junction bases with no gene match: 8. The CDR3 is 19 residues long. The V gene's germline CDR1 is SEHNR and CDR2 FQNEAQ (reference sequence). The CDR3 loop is CASSLESLGLAGGYNEQFF. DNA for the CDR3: TGTGCCAGCAGCTTAGAATCCCTCGGACTAGCGGGGGGCTACAATGAGCAGTTCTTC.